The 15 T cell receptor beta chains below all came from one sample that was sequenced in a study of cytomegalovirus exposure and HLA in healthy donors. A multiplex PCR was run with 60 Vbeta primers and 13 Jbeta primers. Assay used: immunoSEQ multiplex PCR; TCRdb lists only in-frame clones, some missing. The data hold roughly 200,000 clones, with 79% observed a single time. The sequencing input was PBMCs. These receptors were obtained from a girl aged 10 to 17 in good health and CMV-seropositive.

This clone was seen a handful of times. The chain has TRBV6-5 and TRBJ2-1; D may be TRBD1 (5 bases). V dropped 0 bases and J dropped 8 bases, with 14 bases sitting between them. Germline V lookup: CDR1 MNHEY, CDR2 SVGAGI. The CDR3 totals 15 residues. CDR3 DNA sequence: TGTGCCAGCAGTTACTCAGGGGCCCAGAGCGATGAGCAGTTCTTC. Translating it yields CASSYSGAQSDEQFF.

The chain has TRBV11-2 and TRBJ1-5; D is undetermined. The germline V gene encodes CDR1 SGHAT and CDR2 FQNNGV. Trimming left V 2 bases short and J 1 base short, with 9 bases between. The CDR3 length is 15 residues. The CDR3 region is CASSLRGMSNQPQHF. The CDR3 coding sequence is TGTGCCAGCAGCTTAAGAGGGATGAGCAATCAGCCCCAGCATTTT.

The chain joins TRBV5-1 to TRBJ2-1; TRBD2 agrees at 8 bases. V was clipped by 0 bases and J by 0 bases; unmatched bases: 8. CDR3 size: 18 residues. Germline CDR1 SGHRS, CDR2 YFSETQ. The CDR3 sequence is CASSLAHRGGISYNEQFF. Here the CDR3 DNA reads TGCGCCAGCAGCTTGGCCCATCGGGGGGGGATCTCCTACAATGAGCAGTTCTTC.

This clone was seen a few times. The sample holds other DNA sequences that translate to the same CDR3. CDR3: CATKTGTNTEAFF. The CDR3 nucleotides are TGTGCCACTAAAACAGGGACGAACACTGAAGCTTTCTTT. The genes are TRBV15 and TRBJ1-1, with D perhaps TRBD1 (6 bases). CDR1 is LNHNV, CDR2 YYDKDF, per germline (reference sequence). This CDR3 has 13 residues. Trimming pared 9 bases from V and 1 base from J, leaving 12 bases between.

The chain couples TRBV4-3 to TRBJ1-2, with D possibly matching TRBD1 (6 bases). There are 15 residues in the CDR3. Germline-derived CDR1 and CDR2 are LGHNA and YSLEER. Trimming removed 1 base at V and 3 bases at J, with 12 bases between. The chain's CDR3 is CASSQGTGFDYGYTF. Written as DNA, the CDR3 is TGCGCCAGCAGCCAAGGCACAGGGTTTGACTATGGCTACACCTTC.

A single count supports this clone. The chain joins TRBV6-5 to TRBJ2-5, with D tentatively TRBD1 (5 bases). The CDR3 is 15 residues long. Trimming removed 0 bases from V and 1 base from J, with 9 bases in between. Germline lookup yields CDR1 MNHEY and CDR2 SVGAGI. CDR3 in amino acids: CASSYSVDSQETQYF. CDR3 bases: TGTGCCAGCAGTTACTCGGTCGACAGCCAAGAGACCCAGTACTTC.

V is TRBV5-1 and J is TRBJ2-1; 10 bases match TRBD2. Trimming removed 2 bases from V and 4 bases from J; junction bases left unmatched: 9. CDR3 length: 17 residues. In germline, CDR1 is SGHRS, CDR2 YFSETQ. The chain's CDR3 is CASSLPRTSGPYNEQFF. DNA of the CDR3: TGCGCCAGCAGCTTACCCAGGACTAGCGGACCTTACAATGAGCAGTTCTTC.

The CDR3 DNA reads TGTGCCTGGAGTGTAAGGACAGGGTGGACAGATACGCAGTATTTT. Translation gives CAWSVRTGWTDTQYF. V usage is TRBV30 and J usage is TRBJ2-3; 8 bases line up with TRBD1. J was trimmed by 3 bases and V by 0 bases; bases with no gene match: 5. CDR1 and CDR2 from the germline V gene are GTSNPN and SVGIG (reference sequence). This CDR3 spans 15 amino acids.

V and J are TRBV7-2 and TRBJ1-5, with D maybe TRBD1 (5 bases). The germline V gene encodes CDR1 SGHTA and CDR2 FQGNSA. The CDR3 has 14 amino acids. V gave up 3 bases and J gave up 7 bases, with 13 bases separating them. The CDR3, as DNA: TGTGCCAGCAGCTTGTCAGGGCTGGGGCAGCCCCAGCATTTT. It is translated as CASSLSGLGQPQHF.

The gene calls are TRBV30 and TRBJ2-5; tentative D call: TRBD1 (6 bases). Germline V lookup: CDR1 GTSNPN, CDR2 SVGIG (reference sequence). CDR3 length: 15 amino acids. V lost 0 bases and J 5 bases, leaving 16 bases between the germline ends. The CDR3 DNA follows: TGTGCCTGGAGTGTATTGATAGGGGGTGCGGAGACCCAGTACTTC. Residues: CAWSVLIGGAETQYF.

In nucleotides, the CDR3 is TGTGCCAGCAGGGATATCAGGGGGACTGGAAACACCATATATTTT. Amino acids: CASRDIRGTGNTIYF. The chain links TRBV11-2 to TRBJ1-3; the match to TRBD1 covers 7 bases. Germline V gene data show CDR1 as SGHAT and CDR2 as FQNNGV. The CDR3 is made up of 15 amino acids. With V trimmed by 6 bases and J by 2 bases, 7 bases remained unmatched.

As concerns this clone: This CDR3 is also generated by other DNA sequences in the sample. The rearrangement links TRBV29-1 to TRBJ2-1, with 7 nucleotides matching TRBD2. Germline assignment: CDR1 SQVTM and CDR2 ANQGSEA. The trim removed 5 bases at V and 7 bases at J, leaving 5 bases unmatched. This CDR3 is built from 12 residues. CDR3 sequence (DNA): TGCAGCGTTAGAGTCGGGGGGAATGAGCAGTTCTTC. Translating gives CSVRVGGNEQFF.

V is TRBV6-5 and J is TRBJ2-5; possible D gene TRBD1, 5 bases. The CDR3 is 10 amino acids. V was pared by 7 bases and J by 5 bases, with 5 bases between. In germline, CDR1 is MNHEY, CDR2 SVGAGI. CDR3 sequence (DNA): TGTGCCAGCAAGGGGGAGACCCAGTACTTC. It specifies CASKGETQYF.

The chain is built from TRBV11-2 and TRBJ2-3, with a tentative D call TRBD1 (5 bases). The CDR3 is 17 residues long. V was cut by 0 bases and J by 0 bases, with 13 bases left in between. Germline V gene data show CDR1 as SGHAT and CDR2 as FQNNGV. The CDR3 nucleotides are TGTGCCAGCAGCTTAGACCTTTGGGGCCGGAGCACAGATACGCAGTATTTT. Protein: CASSLDLWGRSTDTQYF.

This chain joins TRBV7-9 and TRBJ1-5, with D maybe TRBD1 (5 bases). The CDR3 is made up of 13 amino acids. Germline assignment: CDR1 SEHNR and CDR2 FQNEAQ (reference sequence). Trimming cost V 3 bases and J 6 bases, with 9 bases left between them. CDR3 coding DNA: TGTGCCAGCAGCTTGGGGGGGGGTCAGCCCCAGCATTTT. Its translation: CASSLGGGQPQHF.